The next 7 T cell receptor beta chains were all read from a single sample in a study of shared clonotypes between healthy human individuals. Sequencing used immunoSEQ multiplex PCR; TCRdb keeps in-frame clones, though not all of them. The sample has about 450,000 clones, 65% to 80% seen once. The sample comprised PBMCs. Every receptor here comes from a middle-aged woman in good health. Some clones in this sample may be carry-over from other donors' samples.

The chain uses TRBV5-6 and TRBJ2-5; TRBD2 matches 8 bases. Germline CDR1 is SGHDT and CDR2 is YYEEEE. This CDR3 is built from 15 residues. V dropped 5 bases and J dropped 4; count of bases not matched to a gene: 10. CDR3 DNA: TGTGCCAGCAGACCCCTCGGGGGGGGGCGAGAGACCCAGTACTTC. As protein: CASRPLGGGRETQYF.

There are a few counts of this clone. V is TRBV7-2 and J is TRBJ2-3; D gene uncertain. CDR1 is SGHTA, CDR2 FQGNSA, per germline. This CDR3 region has 15 residues. The V end was cut by 1 base, the J end by 0 bases, with 8 bases between. The CDR3 reads CASSLDRLSTDTQYF. Here the CDR3 DNA reads TGTGCCAGCAGCTTAGATAGACTCAGCACAGATACGCAGTATTTT. The full variable domain, with the rest looked up from reference TRBV7-2 and TRBJ2-3, is GAGVSQSPSNKVTEKGKDVELRCDPISGHTALYWYRQSLGQGLEFLIYFQGNSAPDKSGLPSDRFSAERTGGSVSTLTIQRTQQEDSAVYLCASSLDRLSTDTQYFGPGTRLTVL.

CDR3: CASSTDRAYSNQPQHF. For the CDR3, the DNA is TGTGCCAGCAGCACGGACAGGGCTTATAGCAATCAGCCCCAGCATTTT. This chain uses TRBV2 with TRBJ1-5; 8 bases match TRBD1. Germline-derived CDR1 and CDR2 are SNHLY and FYNNEI. The CDR3 length is 16 residues. Unmatched junction bases numbered 7, after V lost 6 bases and J lost 0 bases.

This clone was counted between two and nine times. This chain connects TRBV7-2 to TRBJ1-2; D not resolved. Between the trimmed V and J ends, which lost 0 bases and 5 bases, there was a span of 10 bases. The CDR3 runs to 14 residues. CDR1 is SGHTA and CDR2 is FQGNSA in the germline V gene. CDR3 sequence reads: CASSLASGDYGYTF. CDR3 coding DNA: TGTGCCAGCAGCTTAGCCAGCGGGGATTATGGCTACACCTTC.

This clone was recorded only once. This chain joins TRBV19 and TRBJ1-5, with 8 bases matching TRBD1. From germline, CDR1 is LNHDA and CDR2 SQIVND (reference sequence). This CDR3 is 18 amino acids long. The trim removed 7 bases at V and 0 bases at J, leaving 14 bases unmatched. The DNA for the CDR3 is TGTGCCAGTAACCACTCCGACCGGGACAGGTTTAGCAATCAGCCCCAGCATTTT. As protein: CASNHSDRDRFSNQPQHF.

The rearrangement links TRBV28 to TRBJ2-1; D gene ambiguous. The CDR3 is 16 residues long. Trimming took 3 bases from V and 3 from J, leaving 15 bases between them. From germline, CDR1 is MDHEN and CDR2 SYDVKM. CDR3 protein: CASSLATDGYYNEQFF. The DNA for the CDR3 is TGTGCCAGCAGTTTGGCGACGGACGGGTACTACAATGAGCAGTTCTTC. The entire variable domain, with the rest obtained from reference TRBV28 and TRBJ2-1, is as follows: DVKVTQSSRYLVKRTGEKVFLECVQDMDHENMFWYRQDPGLGLRLIYFSYDVKMKEKGDIPEGYSVSREKKERFSLILESASTNQTSMYLCASSLATDGYYNEQFFGPGTRLTVL.

The J gene is TRBJ2-7, the V gene TRBV4-2; 10 bases fit TRBD2. There are 15 residues in the CDR3. Germline V gene lookup returns CDR1 LGHNA and CDR2 YNFKEQ. Unmatched junction bases numbered 2, after V lost 1 base and J lost 2 bases. Written as DNA, the CDR3 is TGTGCCAGCAGCCAAGCAGCGGGAGGGCCCTACGAGCAGTACTTC. Encoded protein: CASSQAAGGPYEQYF.